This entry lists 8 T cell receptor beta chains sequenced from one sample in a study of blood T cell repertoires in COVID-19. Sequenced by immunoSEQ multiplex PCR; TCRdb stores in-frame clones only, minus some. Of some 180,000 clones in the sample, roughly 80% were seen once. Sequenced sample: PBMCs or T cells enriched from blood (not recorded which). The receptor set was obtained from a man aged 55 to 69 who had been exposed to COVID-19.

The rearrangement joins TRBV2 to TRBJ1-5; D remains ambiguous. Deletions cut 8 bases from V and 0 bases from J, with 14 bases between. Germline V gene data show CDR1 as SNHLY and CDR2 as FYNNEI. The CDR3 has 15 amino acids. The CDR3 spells CASGTGTASNQPQHF. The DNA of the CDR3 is TGTGCCAGCGGAACGGGAACAGCTAGCAATCAGCCCCAGCATTTT.

As DNA, the CDR3 is TGTGCCAGTAGCCAATACAGTTTAGGCTCCTACGAGCAGTACTTC. Its translation: CASSQYSLGSYEQYF. The chain uses TRBV19 and TRBJ2-7; no firm D call. Germline V gives CDR1 LNHDA, CDR2 SQIVND (reference sequence). V was pared by 6 bases and J by 0 bases, with 15 bases between. This CDR3 is 15 amino acids long.

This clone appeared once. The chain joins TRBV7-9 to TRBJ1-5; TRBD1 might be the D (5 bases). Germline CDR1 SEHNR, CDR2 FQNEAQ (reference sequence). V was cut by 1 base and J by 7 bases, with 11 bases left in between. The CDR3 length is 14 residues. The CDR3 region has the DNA TGTGCCAGCAGCTTAGGTGACAGAGGCCAGCCCCAGCATTTT. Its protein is CASSLGDRGQPQHF.

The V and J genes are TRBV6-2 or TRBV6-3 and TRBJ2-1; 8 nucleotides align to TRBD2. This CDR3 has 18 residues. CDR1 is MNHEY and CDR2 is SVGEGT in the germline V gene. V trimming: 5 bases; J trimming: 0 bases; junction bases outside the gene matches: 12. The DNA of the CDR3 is TGTGCCAGCAGTGAGCTTGGGGCTAGCGGGCCCTCCTACAATGAGCAGTTCTTC. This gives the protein CASSELGASGPSYNEQFF.

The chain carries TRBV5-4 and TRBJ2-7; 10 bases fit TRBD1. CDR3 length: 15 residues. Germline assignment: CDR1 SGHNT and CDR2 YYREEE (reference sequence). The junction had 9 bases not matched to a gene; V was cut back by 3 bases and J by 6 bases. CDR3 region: CASSSRRQGAGEQYF. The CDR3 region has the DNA TGTGCCAGCAGCTCACGTAGACAGGGGGCGGGCGAGCAGTACTTC.

The DNA of the CDR3 is TGTGCCAGCAGCTTCTTGAGGGATGGACTAATGAACACTGAAGCTTTCTTT. This gives the protein CASSFLRDGLMNTEAFF. The chain links TRBV11-3 to TRBJ1-1; D not resolved. Germline V lookup: CDR1 SGHNT, CDR2 YENEEA. The CDR3 length is 17 residues. V was cut by 3 bases and J by 0 bases, with 17 bases left in between.

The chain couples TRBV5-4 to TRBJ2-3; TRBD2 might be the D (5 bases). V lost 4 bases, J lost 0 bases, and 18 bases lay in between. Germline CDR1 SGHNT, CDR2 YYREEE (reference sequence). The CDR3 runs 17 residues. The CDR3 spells CASSQPQRTPSTDTQYF. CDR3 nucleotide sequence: TGTGCCAGCAGCCAGCCACAGCGGACCCCTAGCACAGATACGCAGTATTTT.

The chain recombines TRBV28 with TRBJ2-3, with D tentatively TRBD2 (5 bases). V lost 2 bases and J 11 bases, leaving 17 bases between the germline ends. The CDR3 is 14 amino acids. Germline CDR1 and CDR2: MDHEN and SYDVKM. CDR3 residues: CASSLPTGFEGQYF. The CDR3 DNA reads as TGTGCCAGCAGTTTACCTACCGGGTTCGAGGGGCAGTATTTT.